Presented here are 17 T cell receptor beta chains from one specimen sequenced in a study of blood T cell repertoires in COVID-19. Clones were sequenced by immunoSEQ multiplex PCR, and TCRdb holds only the in-frame ones, with some missing. The repertoire holds approximately 73,000 clones, with 81% as singletons. Sequenced input: peripheral blood. The receptors stem from a woman in her seventies with acute or convalescent COVID-19.

The chain couples TRBV3-1 (or the pseudogene TRBV3-2) to TRBJ2-1, with a possible D match to TRBD1 (6 bases). The ends were cut back, 3 bases at V and 5 bases at J, with 11 bases in the middle. The CDR3 covers 14 residues. From germline, CDR1 is LGHDT and CDR2 YNNKEL (reference sequence). CDR3 DNA sequence: TGTGCCAGCAGCCACTCAGGGGTCCACAATGAGCAGTTCTTC. Translation gives CASSHSGVHNEQFF.

This clone appeared once. The chain links TRBV29-1 to TRBJ2-1; 9 nucleotides match TRBD1. CDR3 length equals 14 residues. CDR1 and CDR2 (germline): SQVTM, ANQGSEA. Germline trimming cut 4 bases from V and 3 bases from J; bases unmatched to any gene: 4. The CDR3 reads CSVGGTGRYNEQFF. The CDR3 DNA reads as TGCAGCGTTGGGGGGACAGGGCGCTACAATGAGCAGTTCTTC.

The chain employs TRBV5-1 and TRBJ2-5, with 8 bases fitting TRBD2. The CDR3 runs 15 residues. J gave up 2 bases and V 1 base, and 4 bases lay outside the gene matches. Per the germline V gene, CDR1 is SGHRS and CDR2 is YFSETQ. CDR3 nucleotide sequence: TGCGCCAGCAGCTTGTGGGTAGCGGGACAAGAGACCCAGTACTTC. Encoded protein: CASSLWVAGQETQYF. Full variable domain (missing parts from reference TRBV5-1 and TRBJ2-5): KAGVTQTPRYLIKTRGQQVTLSCSPISGHRSVSWYQQTPGQGLQFLFEYFSETQRNKGNFPGRFSGRQFSNSRSEMNVSTLELGDSALYLCASSLWVAGQETQYFGPGTRLLVL.

The chain is built from TRBV2 and TRBJ2-2; 7 positions match TRBD2. Losses at the gene ends were 2 bases for V and 0 bases for J; bases not matched to a gene: 3. CDR1 SNHLY and CDR2 FYNNEI come from the germline V gene. The length of the CDR3 is 16 residues. The CDR3 DNA is TGTGCCAGCAGTGAAATGGCGGGAGCGAACACCGGGGAGCTGTTTTTT. Translated, it gives CASSEMAGANTGELFF. The complete variable domain, with remaining parts taken from reference TRBV2 and TRBJ2-2, reads EPEVTQTPSHQVTQMGQEVILRCVPISNHLYFYWYRQILGQKVEFLVSFYNNEISEKSEIFDDQFSVERPDGSNFTLKIRSTKLEDSAMYFCASSEMAGANTGELFFGEGSRLTVL.

The rearrangement uses TRBV4-3 and TRBJ2-7; D is possibly TRBD1 (7 bases). Per the germline V gene, CDR1 is LGHNA and CDR2 is YSLEER. Trimming took 4 bases from V and 5 from J, leaving 24 bases between them. CDR3 length: 17 residues. In nucleotides, the CDR3 is TGCGCCAGCAGCCGCCGCGTGCAGGGGGGCGTCGGGCACGAGCAGTACTTC. This codes for CASSRRVQGGVGHEQYF.

The chain recombines TRBV5-1 with TRBJ1-3, with 7 bases aligning to TRBD1. J gave up 4 bases and V 4 bases, and 5 bases lay outside the gene matches. CDR1 is SGHRS and CDR2 is YFSETQ in the germline V gene. The CDR3 extends over 14 amino acids. CDR3 region: CASSVTGTGNTIYF. CDR3 nucleotides: TGCGCCAGCAGCGTGACAGGGACAGGAAACACCATATATTTT. Full variable domain (rest looked up from reference TRBV5-1 and TRBJ1-3): KAGVTQTPRYLIKTRGQQVTLSCSPISGHRSVSWYQQTPGQGLQFLFEYFSETQRNKGNFPGRFSGRQFSNSRSEMNVSTLELGDSALYLCASSVTGTGNTIYFGEGSWLTVV.

The chain joins TRBV15 to TRBJ1-1; perhaps TRBD1 as D (6 bases). Trimming took 0 bases from V and 1 from J, leaving 6 bases between them. The CDR3 sequence is 14 residues long. Germline CDR1 and CDR2: LNHNV and YYDKDF (reference sequence). CDR3 sequence: CATSREQGNTEAFF. The CDR3 DNA reads TGTGCCACCAGCAGAGAACAGGGGAACACTGAAGCTTTCTTT.

V gene TRBV3-1 (or the pseudogene TRBV3-2) combines with J gene TRBJ2-1; weak D call: TRBD2 (5 bases). The CDR3 sequence is 16 residues long. Deletions cut 3 bases from V and 0 bases from J, with 12 bases between. Germline lookup yields CDR1 LGHDT and CDR2 YNNKEL (reference sequence). The CDR3 region has the DNA TGTGCCAGCAGCCACCGTGGTGGGAGCTCCTACAATGAGCAGTTCTTC. Amino acid sequence: CASSHRGGSSYNEQFF.

This clone was found a few times. V usage is TRBV6-6 and J usage is TRBJ1-1, with D hard to call. Trimming took off 1 base at V and 5 bases at J, with 14 bases between the two ends. This CDR3 comprises 15 residues. Germline V gene data show CDR1 as MNHNY and CDR2 as SVGAGI (reference sequence). The CDR3 sequence is CASSYWRAVPTEAFF. CDR3 nucleotide sequence: TGTGCCAGCAGTTACTGGCGGGCCGTCCCTACTGAAGCTTTCTTT.

V is TRBV6-6 and J is TRBJ2-7, with a possible D match to TRBD2 (5 bases). V dropped 7 bases and J dropped 3 bases, with 16 bases sitting between them. Germline V gene sequence: CDR1 MNHNY, CDR2 SVGAGI (reference sequence). This CDR3 has 14 residues. CDR3 DNA: TGTGCCAGCACCCCGGCGGGCTTGTACTACGAGCAGTACTTC. Translation gives CASTPAGLYYEQYF.

The chain combines TRBV5-1 with TRBJ2-7, with TRBD2 matching over 13 bases. Trimming cost V 4 bases and J 3 bases; bases outside gene matches: 7. CDR1 and CDR2 (germline): SGHRS, YFSETQ. The CDR3 covers 16 residues. CDR3 protein: CASSPGLAGSNYEQYF. CDR3 in DNA: TGCGCCAGCAGCCCGGGACTAGCGGGATCGAACTACGAGCAGTACTTC.

CDR3 nucleotides: TGTGCCATCAGTGAGGGGAGGAACACTGAAGCTTTCTTT. Its translation: CAISEGRNTEAFF. The chain is built from TRBV10-3 and TRBJ1-1; D is ambiguous. Trimming shortened V by 2 bases and J by 1 base, and 5 bases separated the two germline ends. CDR1 and CDR2 from the germline V gene are ENHRY and SYGVKD. CDR3 length: 13 residues.

V usage is TRBV5-1 and J usage is TRBJ1-2; no clear D gene. Trimming took off 1 base at V and 4 bases at J, with 8 bases between the two ends. The CDR3 loop spans 13 amino acids. CDR1 is SGHRS, CDR2 YFSETQ, per germline. The CDR3 protein is CASSLTMSYGYTF. CDR3 DNA: TGCGCCAGCAGCTTGACAATGTCCTATGGCTACACCTTC.

The rearrangement joins TRBV10-3 to TRBJ1-5; perhaps TRBD1 as D (5 bases). Germline V gives CDR1 ENHRY, CDR2 SYGVKD. The CDR3 extends over 15 amino acids. Trimming took off 0 bases at V and 3 bases at J, with 9 bases between the two ends. The CDR3 region is CAISESGGSNQPQHF. In nucleotides, the CDR3 is TGTGCCATCAGTGAGTCGGGGGGTTCCAATCAGCCCCAGCATTTT.

V and J are TRBV19 and TRBJ2-4, with 8 bases that match TRBD1. Germline loops: CDR1 LNHDA, CDR2 SQIVND (reference sequence). The length of the CDR3 is 14 residues. V shed 3 bases, J shed 8 bases, and the junction held 6 bases outside the gene matches. The DNA of the CDR3 is TGTGCCAGTAGTATGCAGGGGGCTTCAGACATTCAGTACTTC. It specifies CASSMQGASDIQYF.

The V call is TRBV4-3, the J call TRBJ2-1; D is unresolved. The CDR3 runs to 15 residues. CDR1 and CDR2 from the germline V gene are LGHNA and YSLEER. The V gene lost 0 bases and the J gene lost 4 bases, with 10 bases spanning the gap. CDR3 loop: CASSQDYFPYNEQFF. For the CDR3, the DNA is TGCGCCAGCAGCCAAGACTATTTTCCGTACAATGAGCAGTTCTTC.

V is TRBV15 and J is TRBJ2-7; TRBD1 agrees at 10 bases. The V gene end was trimmed by 3 bases and the J gene end by 7 bases; junction bases not matched to a gene: 9. The CDR3 loop spans 15 amino acids. CDR1 is LNHNV, CDR2 YYDKDF, per germline (reference sequence). The CDR3: CATSRDRQGAGEQYF. CDR3 DNA sequence: TGTGCCACCAGCAGGGACCGACAGGGGGCCGGAGAGCAGTACTTC.